The clone carrying this T cell receptor (beta chain) occurred a few times. What it recognizes is unknown. The data originate from a study of CD8 T cells in Susac syndrome. Study-wide results and limits: The study conceded that relatively few individuals underwent its TCR sequencing and HLA analysis.

The CDR3 sequence is 13 residues long. V shed 0 bases, J shed 8 bases, and the junction held 2 bases outside the gene matches. Looked up from germline, CDR1 is MGHRA and CDR2 is YSYEKL. Sequencing of TCR beta was performed on blood CD8+ and CD4+ T cells. Roughly 0.45 to 1 ug RNA was reverse transcribed with random hexamers. Via MiXCR, TCRdb re-called the immunoSEQ multiplex PCR reads, giving one row per CDR3 protein. The sample has 250,000 to 350,000 distinct CDR3 sequences; around 92% are singletons. The sample comprised CD4+ T cells from PBMCs. V usage is TRBV4-1 and J usage is TRBJ1-1, with TRBD1 identical over 8 bases. This TCR came from a human donor with multiple sclerosis. The CDR3 DNA reads TGCGCCAGCAGCCAAGAGAGGACAGGGGAAGCTTTCTTT. It encodes CASSQERTGEAFF.